This record concerns one TCR beta chain sequence. Its target is not known. The sample originates from a study of T-cell memory formation after mild COVID-19. Study-level results: SARS-CoV-2 specificity was not confirmed for second-wave clones peaking on day 37.

TCR alpha and TCR beta cDNA libraries carrying sample barcodes and UMIs came from 5'RACE with constant-segment primers. TCRdb processed the 5' RACE reads anew with MiXCR; each CDR3 protein has one entry. Seen here are 150,000 or so distinct CDR3 sequences, roughly 31% observed once, and the top ten hold 12%. Sequenced input: PBMCs or a T cell subset sorted from them (not recorded which). This sequence originates from an adult woman who had mild COVID-19 (a few samples of this study predate the infection). Cell type and time point are not known.

This chain's CDR3 is CASSPSGTMSYNEQFF. The CDR3 nucleotides are TGCGCCAGCAGCCCTAGCGGGACTATGTCCTACAATGAGCAGTTCTTC. The chain combines TRBV5-1 with TRBJ2-1; 9 bases align to TRBD2. The germline gives CDR1 SGHRS, CDR2 YFSETQ. V lost 4 bases, J lost 1 base, and 6 bases stayed unmatched. The CDR3 has 16 residues.